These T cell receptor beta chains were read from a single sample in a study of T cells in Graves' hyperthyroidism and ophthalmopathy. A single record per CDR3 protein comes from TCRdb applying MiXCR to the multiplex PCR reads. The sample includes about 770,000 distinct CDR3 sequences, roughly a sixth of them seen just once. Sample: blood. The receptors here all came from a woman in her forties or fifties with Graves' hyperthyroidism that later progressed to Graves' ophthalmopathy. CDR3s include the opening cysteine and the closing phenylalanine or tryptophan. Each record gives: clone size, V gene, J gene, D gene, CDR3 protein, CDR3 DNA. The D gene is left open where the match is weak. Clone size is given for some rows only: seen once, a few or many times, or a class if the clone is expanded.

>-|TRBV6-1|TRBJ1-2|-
CASRRDRNDCGYTF
TGTGCCAGCAGGCGGGATAGAAACGACTGTGGCTACACCTTC
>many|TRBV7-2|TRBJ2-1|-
CASSREHRVPEQFF
TGTGCCAGCAGCCGCGAACACAGGGTCCCTGAGCAGTTCTTC
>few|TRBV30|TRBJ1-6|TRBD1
CAWSMGQGSSPLHF
TGTGCCTGGAGCATGGGACAGGGGAGTTCACCCCTCCACTTT
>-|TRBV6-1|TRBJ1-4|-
CASSDSRKLFF
TGTGCCAGCAGTGATTCCCGAAAACTGTTTTTT
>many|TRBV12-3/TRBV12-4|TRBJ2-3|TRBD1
CASRLTGVTDTQYF
TGTGCCAGCAGACTCACAGGGGTTACAGATACGCAGTATTTT
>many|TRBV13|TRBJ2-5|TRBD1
CASSIQGRYQETQYF
TGTGCCAGCAGCATACAGGGGCGGTACCAAGAGACCCAGTACTTC
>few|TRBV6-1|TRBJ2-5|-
CASSITGSETQYF
TGTGCCAGCAGCATTACAGGGAGCGAGACCCAGTACTTC
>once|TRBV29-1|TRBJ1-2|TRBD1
CSVEEGQTYGYTF
TGCAGCGTTGAGGAGGGACAGACCTATGGCTACACCTTC
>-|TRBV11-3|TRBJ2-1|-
CASSERKGQGRYEQFF
TGTGCCAGCAGCGAAAGAAAGGGGCAGGGGCGGTATGAGCAGTTCTTC
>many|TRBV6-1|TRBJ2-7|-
CATYVGPHEQYF
TGTGCCACCTATGTCGGCCCCCACGAGCAGTACTTC
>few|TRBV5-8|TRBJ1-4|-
CASSFDATNEKLFF
TGTGCCAGCAGCTTCGATGCAACTAATGAAAAACTGTTTTTT